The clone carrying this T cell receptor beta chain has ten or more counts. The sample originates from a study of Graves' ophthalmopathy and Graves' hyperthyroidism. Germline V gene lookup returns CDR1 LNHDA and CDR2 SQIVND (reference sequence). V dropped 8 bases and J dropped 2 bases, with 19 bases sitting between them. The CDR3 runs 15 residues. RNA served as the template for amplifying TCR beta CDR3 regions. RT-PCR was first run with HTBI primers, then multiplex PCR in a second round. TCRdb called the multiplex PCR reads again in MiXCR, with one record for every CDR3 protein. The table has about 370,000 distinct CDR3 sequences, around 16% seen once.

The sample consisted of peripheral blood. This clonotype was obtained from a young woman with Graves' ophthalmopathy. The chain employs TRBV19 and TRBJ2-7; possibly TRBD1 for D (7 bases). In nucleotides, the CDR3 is TGTGCCAGTGCCACGTTGGGAGGACAGGCCTACGAGCAGTACTTC. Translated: CASATLGGQAYEQYF. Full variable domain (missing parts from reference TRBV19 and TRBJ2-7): DGGITQSPKYLFRKEGQNVTLSCEQNLNHDAMYWYRQDPGQGLRLIYYSQIVNDFQKGDIAEGYSVSREKKESFPLTVTSAQKNPTAFYLCASATLGGQAYEQYFGPGTRLTVT.